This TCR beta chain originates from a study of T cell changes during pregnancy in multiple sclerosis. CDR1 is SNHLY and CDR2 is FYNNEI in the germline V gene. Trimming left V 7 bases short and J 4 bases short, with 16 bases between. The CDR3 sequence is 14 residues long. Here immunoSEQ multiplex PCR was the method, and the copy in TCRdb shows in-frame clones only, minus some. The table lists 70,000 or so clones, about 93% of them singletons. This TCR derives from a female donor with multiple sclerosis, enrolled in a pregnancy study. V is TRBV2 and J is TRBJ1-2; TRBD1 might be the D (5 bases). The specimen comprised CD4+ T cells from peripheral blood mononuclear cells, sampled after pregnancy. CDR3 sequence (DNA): TGTGCCAGCATCCGGGACTCCTCTCCCTATGGCTACACCTTC. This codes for CASIRDSSPYGYTF. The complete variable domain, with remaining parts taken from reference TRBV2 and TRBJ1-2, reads EPEVTQTPSHQVTQMGQEVILRCVPISNHLYFYWYRQILGQKVEFLVSFYNNEISEKSEIFDDQFSVERPDGSNFTLKIRSTKLEDSAMYFCASIRDSSPYGYTFGSGTRLTVV.